This T cell receptor (beta chain) was found in a study of identical twins. V gave up 3 bases and J gave up 1 base, with 6 bases separating them. This CDR3 contains 13 residues. A universal primer site arose from template switching, and cDNA bore unique molecular identifiers. One entry per CDR3 protein, called by TCRdb with MiXCR from the 5' RACE reads. This sample has about 240,000 distinct CDR3 sequences, with about 10% found just once. Study observations and caveats: There is a chance that invariant MAIT and iNKT cells partially muddied zero-insertion analyses. Instead of following the same donors, the conclusions were based on cross-sectional statistical analysis.

The donor group consisted entirely of healthy Caucasians. At least ten counts were recorded for this clonotype. Its antigen remains unknown. This clonotype was sampled from a man between 45 and 60 years old in good health. The chain combines TRBV12-3 or TRBV12-4 with TRBJ1-1; unclear D gene. The specimen was memory T cells sorted from blood. This CDR3 is CASSFRGNTEAFF. Here the CDR3 DNA reads TGTGCCAGCAGTTTTAGAGGGAACACTGAAGCTTTCTTT.